This T cell receptor (beta chain) originates from a study of blood T cell repertoires in COVID-19. For the study at large: Whether acute or convalescent, the COVID-19 samples came from the United States, Italy and Spain. PBMCs, B-cell-depleted T cells, or T cells were the source of the cDNA or gDNA that made up the material.

Under the authors' procedure: From reference gene primer amplification, estimates of nucleated cell counts were derived. Method: immunoSEQ multiplex PCR; TCRdb's copy keeps in-frame clones and lacks some. Clone size and V and J calls were adopted from that table, with D and trimming inferred from the DNA. Here the sample spans approximately 230,000 clones, 75% to 90% being singletons. This clone was picked up a small number of times. V shed 2 bases and J shed 7 bases, with 10 bases lying between them. The CDR3 spans 14 residues. Looked up from germline, CDR1 is SGHRS and CDR2 is YFSETQ. The origin of this receptor is a man aged 25-45 years who had recovered from COVID-19. This chain connects TRBV5-1 to TRBJ1-6, with D perhaps matching TRBD1 (5 bases). The sequenced material came from peripheral blood. The CDR3 spells CASSLTPGNSPLHF. The DNA for the CDR3 is TGCGCCAGCAGCTTAACTCCAGGGAATTCACCCCTCCACTTT.